This is a list of T cell receptor beta chains from one sample in a study of blood T cell repertoires in COVID-19. The assay was immunoSEQ multiplex PCR, and TCRdb's table has in-frame clones only and misses some. In the table there are some 390,000 clones, roughly 90% of which are singletons. Sequencing used PBMCs or T cells enriched from blood (not recorded which). Source of these receptors: a woman in her 30s who had recovered from COVID-19. Both conserved end residues are part of each CDR3. The D gene is left open where the match is weak. The size of a clone is reported for some rows only, either as once, few or many, or as a class for expanded clones.

D gene	V gene	J gene	clone size	CDR3 DNA	CDR3 protein
NA	TRBV6-2/TRBV6-3	TRBJ2-1	NA	TGTGCCAGCAGTGCACAGGGTGCCAATGAGCAGTTCTTC	CASSAQGANEQFF
NA	TRBV7-3	TRBJ2-1	once	TGTGCCAGCAGCTTAGGAGGGCGTGAGCAGTTCTTC	CASSLGGREQFF
NA	TRBV7-9	TRBJ1-1	once	TGTGCCAGCAGCCTCGTCGGGTTCGTGAACACTGAAGCTTTCTTT	CASSLVGFVNTEAFF
NA	TRBV2	TRBJ1-1	NA	TGTGCCAGCAGTGAAAAGGGGGACCCTAACACTGAAGCTTTCTTT	CASSEKGDPNTEAFF
NA	TRBV5-6	TRBJ2-5	NA	TGTGCCAGCAGGCGGGCTAGGAGAGAGACCCAGTACTTC	CASRRARRETQYF
TRBD1	TRBV7-2	TRBJ2-7	NA	TGTGCCAGCAGCGCTTACCGACAGGGGCGGGGTGACGAGCAGTACTTC	CASSAYRQGRGDEQYF
TRBD2	TRBV30	TRBJ2-7	NA	TGTGCCTGGAGTACCGGGACTAGCGGGAGGGCAGTCCACGAGCAGTACTTC	CAWSTGTSGRAVHEQYF
NA	TRBV3-1/TRBV3-2	TRBJ1-5	NA	TGTGCCAGCAGCCAAGGAGGGCTCGGGACCCAGCATTTT	CASSQGGLGTQHF
TRBD1	TRBV19	TRBJ2-4	NA	TGTGCCAGTAGATCCGGGACAGGGGCCTCCGACCACAAAAACATTCAGTACTTC	CASRSGTGASDHKNIQYF
TRBD1	TRBV5-4	TRBJ2-2	NA	TGTGCCAGCAGCCGACAGGGGGCAAACGGGGAGCTGTTTTTT	CASSRQGANGELFF
TRBD2	TRBV6-4	TRBJ2-1	NA	TGTGCCAGCAGTCGTCAAGCGGGAGGGCCCTACAATGAGCAGTTCTTC	CASSRQAGGPYNEQFF
TRBD2	TRBV28	TRBJ2-7	NA	TGTGCCAGCAGGTCACTAGCGGGAGCCCCCTCCTACGAGCAGTACTTC	CASRSLAGAPSYEQYF
TRBD1	TRBV4-1	TRBJ1-5	NA	TGCGCCAGCAGCCAAGAAGGGGGACAGGGGATTCAGCCCCAGCATTTT	CASSQEGGQGIQPQHF
NA	TRBV30	TRBJ1-3	NA	TGTGCCTGGAGTTCATGGGGGGGAACCGGAAACACCATATATTTT	CAWSSWGGTGNTIYF
NA	TRBV4-3	TRBJ2-7	NA	TGCGCCAGCAGCCCTAACTTCCAAATGGACAAATACGAGCAGTACTTC	CASSPNFQMDKYEQYF
NA	TRBV4-1	TRBJ2-7	few	TGCGCCAGCAGCCCGTCGCCAGGGCAGGGAAGGGACGAGCAGTACTTC	CASSPSPGQGRDEQYF
TRBD1	TRBV7-2	TRBJ2-1	NA	TGTGCCAGCAGCTTCCGGGACAGCCCCTACAATGAGCAGTTCTTC	CASSFRDSPYNEQFF
NA	TRBV12-3/TRBV12-4	TRBJ1-2	NA	TGTGCCAGCAGCCCCCAGGGGAACTATGGCTACACCTTC	CASSPQGNYGYTF
NA	TRBV7-9	TRBJ2-5	NA	TGTGCCAGCAGCCCTTCACGGGGGGCCCAAGAGACCCAGTACTTC	CASSPSRGAQETQYF
NA	TRBV24-1	TRBJ2-2	once	TGTGCCACCAGTGATTTTGGACGCCCCGACTACCCGAACACCGGGGAGCTGTTTTTT	CATSDFGRPDYPNTGELFF
NA	TRBV11-2	TRBJ2-7	NA	TGTGCCAGCAGCCCGACAATCTTGGGCTACGAGCAGTACTTC	CASSPTILGYEQYF
TRBD1	TRBV19	TRBJ1-1	NA	TGTGCCACCAAAAGGGGGCTTGGTACTGAAGCTTTCTTT	CATKRGLGTEAFF
TRBD1	TRBV27	TRBJ2-7	NA	TGTGCCAGCAGTTCCTATGACCTTAACAGGGGCCGACTCTACGAGCAGTACTTC	CASSSYDLNRGRLYEQYF
TRBD2	TRBV24-1	TRBJ2-5	NA	TGTGCCACCAGTGATTTGGTATCCAGCGGGAGGAGGGAGACCCAGTACTTC	CATSDLVSSGRRETQYF
NA	TRBV20-1	TRBJ1-2	NA	TGCAGTGCTAGTCGCCGAGGATCCAACACCTTC	CSASRRGSNTF
NA	TRBV2	TRBJ1-5	NA	TGTGCCAGCAGTCCTCAGGGCGATCAGCCCCAGCATTTT	CASSPQGDQPQHF
TRBD2	TRBV9	TRBJ2-7	NA	TGTGCCAGCAGCGTATCTTCCGGAGGCGTCGGCGGGAGGTCCTACGAGCAGTACTTC	CASSVSSGGVGGRSYEQYF
TRBD2	TRBV18	TRBJ2-7	NA	TGTGCCAGCTCACCTGCAGCGGGACCTTACGAGCAGTACTTC	CASSPAAGPYEQYF
NA	TRBV6-5	TRBJ1-2	NA	TGTGCCAGCAGCCAGGGGAAGGGTGGCTACACCTTC	CASSQGKGGYTF
TRBD1	TRBV2	TRBJ1-1	once	TGTGCCAGCAGTCTTTTAGGGGGCCCTGCTGAAGCTTTCTTT	CASSLLGGPAEAFF
TRBD2	TRBV9	TRBJ2-1	NA	TGTGCCAGCAGCTCGGGACTAGCGCATGAGCAGTTCTTC	CASSSGLAHEQFF
TRBD2	TRBV6-5	TRBJ2-1	NA	TGTGCCAGCAGACCTAGCGGGTGGGGGTCATTAAAGCAGTTCTTC	CASRPSGWGSLKQFF
NA	TRBV3-1/TRBV3-2	TRBJ1-2	NA	TGTGCCAGCAGCAACCAGCGTAATGGCTACACCTTC	CASSNQRNGYTF
NA	TRBV28	TRBJ2-5	NA	TGTGCCAGCAGTTCGAGGGACAATCAAGAGACCCAGTACTTC	CASSSRDNQETQYF
TRBD1	TRBV9	TRBJ1-2	NA	TGTGCCAGCAGCGGTTACGGGACAGAAGACTATGGCTACACCTTC	CASSGYGTEDYGYTF
TRBD1	TRBV5-5	TRBJ1-5	NA	TGTGCCAGCAGCTTGGCCCTAGGACAGGGGAATCAGCCCCAGCATTTT	CASSLALGQGNQPQHF
NA	TRBV6-2/TRBV6-3	TRBJ1-2	NA	TGTGCCAGCAGTAGCAACTATCCGGGATCCTCGGCTGGCTACACCTTC	CASSSNYPGSSAGYTF
NA	TRBV27	TRBJ1-5	NA	TGTGCCAGCAGTTATCGGGTTTCTCAGCCCCAGCATTTT	CASSYRVSQPQHF
TRBD2	TRBV28	TRBJ2-1	NA	TGTGCCAGCAGTGTCCTGGGAGGGGATGAGCAGTTCTTC	CASSVLGGDEQFF
TRBD1	TRBV6-5	TRBJ2-5	NA	TGTGCCAGCAGTTACAATCCGGGACAGGGGAAGGAGACCCAGTACTTC	CASSYNPGQGKETQYF
TRBD1	TRBV6-5	TRBJ2-7	NA	TGTGCCAGCAGCCAGGGACAGCAGAGCTCCTACGAGCAGTACTTC	CASSQGQQSSYEQYF
TRBD1	TRBV27	TRBJ1-4	NA	TGTGCCAGCAGGAGGGACAGGGCAGGAGGCGAAAAACTGTTTTTT	CASRRDRAGGEKLFF
NA	TRBV7-3	TRBJ2-2	NA	TGTGCCAGCAGCACGTGGGACACCGACACCGGGGAGCTGTTTTTT	CASSTWDTDTGELFF
TRBD1	TRBV30	TRBJ1-3	NA	TGTGCCTGGAGTATGGGACAGGGGGGAAACACCATATATTTT	CAWSMGQGGNTIYF
NA	TRBV18	TRBJ1-5	NA	TGTGCCAGCTCAGAGGTCATAGATCAGCCCCAGCATTTT	CASSEVIDQPQHF
TRBD1	TRBV6-5	TRBJ1-5	NA	TGTGCCAGCAGTCCTCGGGACAGGGAGGGTCAGCCCCAGCATTTT	CASSPRDREGQPQHF
NA	TRBV18	TRBJ1-2	NA	TGTGCCAGCTCACCTGGACTTAACTATGGCTACACCTTC	CASSPGLNYGYTF
TRBD1	TRBV5-1	TRBJ2-7	NA	TGCGCCAGCAGCTTGGCCGGGACAGGCAATTTCCTAGGGCAGTACTTC	CASSLAGTGNFLGQYF
TRBD1	TRBV9	TRBJ1-1	few	TGTGCCAGCAGCGTAGCCCGGGACAGGGGGAACACTGAAGCTTTCTTT	CASSVARDRGNTEAFF
NA	TRBV6-2/TRBV6-3	TRBJ2-5	NA	TGTGCCAGCAGTTACGGAGGGACAGAAGAGACCCAGTACTTC	CASSYGGTEETQYF
TRBD2	TRBV27	TRBJ2-1	NA	TGTGCCAGCAGTTCGAGACTAGCGGGAGCAGGTCATGAGCAGTTCTTC	CASSSRLAGAGHEQFF
TRBD1	TRBV27	TRBJ1-1	NA	TGTGCCAGCAGTTTAATTAGGGGGCGATACACTGAAGCTTTCTTT	CASSLIRGRYTEAFF
TRBD1	TRBV18	TRBJ2-7	NA	TGTGCCAGCTCAGGGGACAGGAGGTACGAGCAGTACTTC	CASSGDRRYEQYF
NA	TRBV28	TRBJ2-1	NA	TGTGCCAGCGAGGGGGGGGCCGCATCCTCCAATGAGCAGTTCTTC	CASEGGAASSNEQFF
NA	TRBV7-9	TRBJ2-5	many	TGTGCCAGCAGCCAGTGGGCAGGGGCCGGGGAGACCCAGTACTTC	CASSQWAGAGETQYF